This entry describes one TCR beta chain. The sample comes from a study of cytomegalovirus exposure and HLA in healthy donors. 60 Vbeta and 13 Jbeta primers were used in PCR. Sequencing was performed with immunoSEQ multiplex PCR; in TCRdb, only in-frame clones are kept and a portion is missing. The table records approximately 170,000 clones, around 81% of them present only once. The germline V and J ends were trimmed by 0 bases and 1 base, with 11 bases remaining between them. This CDR3 region has 15 residues. Germline CDR1 and CDR2: SGHNT and YYREEE (reference sequence). The sample consisted of PBMCs. The TCR sequence derives from a man aged 40-49 years in good health and CMV-seronegative. The rearrangement joins TRBV5-4 to TRBJ2-7, with a possible D match to TRBD1 (5 bases). CDR3 coding DNA: TGTGCCAGCAGCTTGGGAAATCAGGGTTCCTACGAGCAGTACTTC. It encodes CASSLGNQGSYEQYF.